This passage covers 12 T cell receptor beta chains from one sample sequenced in a study of beta chain features in type 1 diabetes. Expressed TCRB transcripts were sequenced, since all the RNA that had been isolated was reverse transcribed. The assay was immunoSEQ multiplex PCR, and TCRdb's table has in-frame clones only and misses some. The sample consists of under 150,000 clones, roughly 53% of them appearing once. Sequencing used Tregs from blood. Receptors were obtained from a man between 18 and 35 years old in good health.

The chain employs TRBV19 and TRBJ2-3, with D perhaps TRBD2 (5 bases). This CDR3 is built from 13 residues. Trimming shortened V by 3 bases and J by 4 bases, and 8 bases separated the two germline ends. Germline-derived CDR1 and CDR2 are LNHDA and SQIVND (reference sequence). As DNA, the CDR3 is TGTGCCAGTAGTATCGTCGGGGCAGATACGCAGTATTTT. This codes for CASSIVGADTQYF.

The chain combines TRBV6-1 with TRBJ2-3; 9 bases line up with TRBD1. Germline V gene data show CDR1 as MNHNS and CDR2 as SASEGT. The CDR3 runs to 15 residues. V lost 6 bases to trimming and J lost 2 bases; unmatched junction nucleotides: 6. The CDR3 is CASSRSQGATDTQYF. The CDR3 DNA is TGTGCCAGCAGCAGATCACAGGGGGCCACAGATACGCAGTATTTT.

V gene TRBV7-3 combines with J gene TRBJ1-3; no definite D call. The V gene lost 4 bases and the J gene lost 1 base, with 8 bases spanning the gap. This CDR3 spans 14 amino acids. Germline CDR1 SGHTA, CDR2 FQGTGA. CDR3 sequence reads: CASSSPGSGNTIYF. The DNA of the CDR3 is TGTGCCAGCAGCTCCCCGGGGTCTGGAAACACCATATATTTT.

This clone appeared once. This chain connects TRBV5-5 to TRBJ2-3, with 9 bases lining up with TRBD2. The CDR3 runs to 16 residues. V was clipped by 0 bases and J by 4 bases; unmatched bases: 6. Per germline, CDR1 SGHKS and CDR2 YYEKEE (reference sequence). The CDR3 nucleotides are TGTGCCAGCAGCTTGGGGAGCGGGAGGAGGGCAGATACGCAGTATTTT. This translates into CASSLGSGRRADTQYF.

The V call is TRBV30, the J call TRBJ1-2; D not resolved. V was clipped by 1 base and J by 4 bases, with 10 bases between them. Germline loops: CDR1 GTSNPN, CDR2 SVGIG (reference sequence). The CDR3 has 13 residues. Written as DNA, the CDR3 is TGTGCCTGGAGTGGCCGTCCCGGCTATGGCTACACCTTC. It yields the protein CAWSGRPGYGYTF.

The chain couples TRBV6-5 to TRBJ2-1; D is perhaps TRBD1 (5 bases). CDR1 and CDR2 from the germline V gene are MNHEY and SVGAGI. This CDR3 region has 13 residues. V was pared by 2 bases and J by 4 bases, with 6 bases between. The CDR3 sequence: CASSYDRYNEQFF. CDR3 in DNA: TGTGCCAGCAGTTACGACAGATACAATGAGCAGTTCTTC.

V is TRBV5-1 and J is TRBJ2-5; perhaps TRBD2 as D (7 bases). CDR3 length: 14 amino acids. Germline V gene sequence: CDR1 SGHRS, CDR2 YFSETQ. Trimming left V 7 bases short and J 0 bases short, with 13 bases between. This chain's CDR3 is CASEGEGYQETQYF. The CDR3 DNA follows: TGCGCCAGCGAGGGGGAGGGGTACCAAGAGACCCAGTACTTC.

The chain employs TRBV11-3 and TRBJ2-7, with a weak D call TRBD2 (5 bases). The CDR3 loop spans 17 amino acids. Germline V lookup: CDR1 SGHNT, CDR2 YENEEA. Trimming took off 0 bases at V and 0 bases at J, with 15 bases between the two ends. The DNA for the CDR3 is TGTGCCAGCAGCTTAGAGGTTTGCGGACTGCACTCCTACGAGCAGTACTTC. This translates into CASSLEVCGLHSYEQYF.

This clone came up a few times. The rearrangement links TRBV5-4 to TRBJ2-5; D may be TRBD2 (6 bases). There are 15 residues in the CDR3. Germline V lookup: CDR1 SGHNT, CDR2 YYREEE (reference sequence). V gave up 2 bases and J gave up 2 bases, with 13 bases separating them. DNA of the CDR3: TGTGCCAGCAGCTTCGGGGGACCCGTACAAGAGACCCAGTACTTC. Its protein is CASSFGGPVQETQYF. Combining the CDR3 with reference TRBV5-4 and TRBJ2-5 gives the whole variable domain ETGVTQSPTHLIKTRGQQVTLRCSSQSGHNTVSWYQQALGQGPQFIFQYYREEENGRGNFPPRFSGLQFPNYSSELNVNALELDDSALYLCASSFGGPVQETQYFGPGTRLLVL.

The rearrangement joins TRBV9 to TRBJ2-5; 8 bases fit TRBD2. Trimming at V came to 3 bases and at J to 4 bases, leaving 8 bases not matched to a gene. Germline V CDR1 and CDR2: SGDLS, YYNGEE. There are 15 residues in the CDR3. DNA of the CDR3: TGTGCCAGCAGCGGGGACCGGGGGGGCACAGAGACCCAGTACTTC. It specifies CASSGDRGGTETQYF.

This clone was counted a few times. The chain combines TRBV25-1 with TRBJ1-5; D unresolved. CDR1 is MGHDK, CDR2 SYGVNS, per germline. The ends were cut back, 2 bases at V and 3 bases at J, with 11 bases in the middle. The CDR3 spans 15 residues. CDR3 in DNA: TGTGCCAGCAGTGAACCGGGTAGATTCAATCAGCCCCAGCATTTT. Encoded protein: CASSEPGRFNQPQHF.

V gene TRBV19 combines with J gene TRBJ1-2; TRBD1 matches at 7 bases. Trimming took 3 bases from V and 5 from J; bases not matched to a gene: 9. The CDR3 is 15 residues long. Germline V gene sequence: CDR1 LNHDA, CDR2 SQIVND (reference sequence). CDR3 bases: TGTGCCAGTAGTATTGGTAGGGGACAGATGTATGGCTACACCTTC. This gives the protein CASSIGRGQMYGYTF.